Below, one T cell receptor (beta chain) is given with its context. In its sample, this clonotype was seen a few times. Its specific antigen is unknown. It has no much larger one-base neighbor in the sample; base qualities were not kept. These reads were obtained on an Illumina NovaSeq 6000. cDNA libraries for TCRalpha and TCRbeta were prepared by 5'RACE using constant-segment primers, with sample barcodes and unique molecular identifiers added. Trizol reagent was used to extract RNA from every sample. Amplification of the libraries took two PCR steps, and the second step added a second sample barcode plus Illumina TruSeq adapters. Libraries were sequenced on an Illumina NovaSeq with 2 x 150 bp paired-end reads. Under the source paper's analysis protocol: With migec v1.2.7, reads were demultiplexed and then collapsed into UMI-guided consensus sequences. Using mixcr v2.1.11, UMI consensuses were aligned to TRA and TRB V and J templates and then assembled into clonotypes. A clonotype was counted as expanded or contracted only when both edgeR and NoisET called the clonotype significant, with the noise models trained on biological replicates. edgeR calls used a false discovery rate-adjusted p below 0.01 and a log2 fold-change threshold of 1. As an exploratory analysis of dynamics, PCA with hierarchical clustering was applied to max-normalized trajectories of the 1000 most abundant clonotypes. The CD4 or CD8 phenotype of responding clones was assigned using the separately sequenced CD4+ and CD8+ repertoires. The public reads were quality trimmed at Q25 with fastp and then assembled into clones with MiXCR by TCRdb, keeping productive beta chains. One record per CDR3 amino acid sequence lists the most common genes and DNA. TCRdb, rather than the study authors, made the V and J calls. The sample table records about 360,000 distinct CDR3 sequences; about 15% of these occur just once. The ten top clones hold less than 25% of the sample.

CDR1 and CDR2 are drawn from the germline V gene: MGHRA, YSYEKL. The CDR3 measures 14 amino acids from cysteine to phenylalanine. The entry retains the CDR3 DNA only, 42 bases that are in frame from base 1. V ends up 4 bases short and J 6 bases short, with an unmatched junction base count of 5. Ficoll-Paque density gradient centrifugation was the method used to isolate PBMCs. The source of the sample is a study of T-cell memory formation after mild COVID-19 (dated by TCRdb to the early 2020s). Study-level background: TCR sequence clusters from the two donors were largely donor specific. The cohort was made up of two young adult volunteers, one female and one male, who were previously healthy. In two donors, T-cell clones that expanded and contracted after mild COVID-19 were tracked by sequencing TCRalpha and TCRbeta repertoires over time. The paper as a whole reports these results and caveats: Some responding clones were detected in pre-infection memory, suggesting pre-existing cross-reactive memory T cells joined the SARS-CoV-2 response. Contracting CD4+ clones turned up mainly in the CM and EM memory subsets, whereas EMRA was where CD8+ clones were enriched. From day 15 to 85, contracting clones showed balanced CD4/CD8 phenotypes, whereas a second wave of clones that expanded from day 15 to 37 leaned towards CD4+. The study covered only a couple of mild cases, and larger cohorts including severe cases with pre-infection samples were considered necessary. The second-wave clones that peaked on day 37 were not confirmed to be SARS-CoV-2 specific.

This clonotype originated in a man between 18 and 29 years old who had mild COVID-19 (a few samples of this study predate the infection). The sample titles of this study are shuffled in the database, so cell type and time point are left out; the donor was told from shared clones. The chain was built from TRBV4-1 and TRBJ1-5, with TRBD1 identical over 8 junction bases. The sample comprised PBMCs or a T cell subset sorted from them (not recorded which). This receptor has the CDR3 CASSLETGAQPQHF. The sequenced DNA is TGCGCCAGCAGCCTCGAGACAGGGGCTCAGCCCCAGCATTTT.